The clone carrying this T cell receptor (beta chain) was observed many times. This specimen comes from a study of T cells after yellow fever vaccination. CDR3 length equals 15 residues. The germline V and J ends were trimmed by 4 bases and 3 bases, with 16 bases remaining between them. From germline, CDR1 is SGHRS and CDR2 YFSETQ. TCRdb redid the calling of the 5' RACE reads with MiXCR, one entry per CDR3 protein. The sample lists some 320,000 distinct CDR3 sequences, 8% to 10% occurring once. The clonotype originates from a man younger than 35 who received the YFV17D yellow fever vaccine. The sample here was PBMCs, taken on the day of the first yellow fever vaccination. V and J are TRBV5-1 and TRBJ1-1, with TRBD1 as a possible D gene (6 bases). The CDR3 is CASSGGGGPDTEAFF. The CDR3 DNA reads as TGCGCCAGCAGCGGTGGGGGGGGCCCGGACACTGAAGCTTTCTTT. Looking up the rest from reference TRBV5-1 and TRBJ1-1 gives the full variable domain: KAGVTQTPRYLIKTRGQQVTLSCSPISGHRSVSWYQQTPGQGLQFLFEYFSETQRNKGNFPGRFSGRQFSNSRSEMNVSTLELGDSALYLCASSGGGGPDTEAFFGQGTRLTVV.